These T cell receptor beta chains were read from a single sample in a study of cytomegalovirus exposure and HLA in healthy donors. The repertoire was sequenced with immunoSEQ multiplex PCR; TCRdb's copy has only in-frame clones and lacks some. The top ten clones hold 2% to 3% of a sample with 180,000 or so clones, around 86% of them seen once. The specimen was PBMCs. The origin of the receptors is a young man in good health and CMV-seropositive. The CDR3 runs from the conserved cysteine through the conserved F or W. Fields, in order: D gene, clone size, V gene, J gene, CDR3 protein, CDR3 DNA. D genes are given only for firm matches. Clone size is shown for a subset of rows, as once, few, many or a class of expanded clone.

d_call: NA; clone_size: NA; v_call: TRBV6-6; j_call: TRBJ2-2; cdr3_aa: CASNGAGNTGELFF; cdr3_nt: TGTGCCAGCAATGGGGCAGGGAACACCGGGGAGCTGTTTTTT
d_call: TRBD2; clone_size: once; v_call: TRBV6-5; j_call: TRBJ2-7; cdr3_aa: CASGSGRAGAYEQYF; cdr3_nt: TGTGCCAGCGGAAGCGGGAGGGCCGGCGCCTACGAGCAGTACTTC
d_call: TRBD2; clone_size: NA; v_call: TRBV29-1; j_call: TRBJ2-5; cdr3_aa: CSVEGGNRETQYF; cdr3_nt: TGCAGCGTTGAGGGAGGGAATAGAGAGACCCAGTACTTC
d_call: TRBD2; clone_size: NA; v_call: TRBV4-2; j_call: TRBJ2-2; cdr3_aa: CASSLGVGTRANTGELFF; cdr3_nt: TGTGCCAGCAGCCTGGGAGTGGGGACTAGAGCGAACACCGGGGAGCTGTTTTTT
d_call: TRBD1; clone_size: NA; v_call: TRBV9; j_call: TRBJ2-3; cdr3_aa: CASNRGDTDTQYF; cdr3_nt: TGTGCCAGCAACAGGGGAGACACAGATACGCAGTATTTT
d_call: TRBD2; clone_size: NA; v_call: TRBV27; j_call: TRBJ2-1; cdr3_aa: CASSLVAGVVYNEQFF; cdr3_nt: TGTGCCAGCAGTTTGGTAGCGGGGGTAGTATACAATGAGCAGTTCTTC
d_call: NA; clone_size: NA; v_call: TRBV7-2; j_call: TRBJ1-1; cdr3_aa: CASSFMRLPNTEAFF; cdr3_nt: TGTGCCAGCAGCTTTATGAGGCTACCGAACACTGAAGCTTTCTTT
d_call: NA; clone_size: NA; v_call: TRBV19; j_call: TRBJ1-1; cdr3_aa: CASRVALNTEAFF; cdr3_nt: TGTGCCAGTAGGGTAGCTTTGAACACTGAAGCTTTCTTT
d_call: TRBD1; clone_size: NA; v_call: TRBV28; j_call: TRBJ2-7; cdr3_aa: CASCYRGENEQYF; cdr3_nt: TGTGCCAGCTGCTACAGGGGTGAAAACGAGCAGTACTTC
d_call: NA; clone_size: NA; v_call: TRBV5-1; j_call: TRBJ2-1; cdr3_aa: CASSSGTLYNEQFF; cdr3_nt: TGCGCCAGCAGCTCCGGGACACTCTACAATGAGCAGTTCTTC
d_call: TRBD1; clone_size: NA; v_call: TRBV19; j_call: TRBJ2-5; cdr3_aa: CASSKYLGQGRQETQYF; cdr3_nt: TGTGCCAGTAGTAAATACCTCGGACAGGGGAGGCAAGAGACCCAGTACTTC
d_call: NA; clone_size: NA; v_call: TRBV6-6; j_call: TRBJ2-1; cdr3_aa: CASRPSLALNEQFF; cdr3_nt: TGTGCCAGCAGACCCTCACTAGCACTCAATGAGCAGTTCTTC
d_call: NA; clone_size: NA; v_call: TRBV29-1; j_call: TRBJ2-1; cdr3_aa: CSVESSGVDNEQFF; cdr3_nt: TGCAGCGTTGAAAGTAGCGGCGTCGACAATGAGCAGTTCTTC
d_call: TRBD1; clone_size: many; v_call: TRBV30; j_call: TRBJ1-1; cdr3_aa: CAWSRGQGEAFF; cdr3_nt: TGTGCCTGGAGTAGGGGGCAGGGTGAAGCTTTCTTT
d_call: NA; clone_size: NA; v_call: TRBV5-6; j_call: TRBJ2-1; cdr3_aa: CASSLGGSGWSEQFF; cdr3_nt: TGTGCCAGCAGCTTGGGAGGAAGTGGCTGGAGTGAGCAGTTCTTC
d_call: NA; clone_size: NA; v_call: TRBV2; j_call: TRBJ1-6; cdr3_aa: CASSDSGGVLNNSPLHF; cdr3_nt: TGTGCCAGCAGTGATTCCGGGGGAGTACTAAATAATTCACCCCTCCACTTT
d_call: TRBD1; clone_size: few; v_call: TRBV5-6; j_call: TRBJ2-1; cdr3_aa: CASNQRDRGAYNEQFF; cdr3_nt: TGTGCCAGCAATCAACGGGACAGGGGAGCCTACAATGAGCAGTTCTTC
d_call: TRBD2; clone_size: once; v_call: TRBV7-2; j_call: TRBJ2-3; cdr3_aa: CASSLKSSGGTDTQYF; cdr3_nt: TGTGCCAGCAGCTTAAAGTCTAGCGGGGGGACAGATACGCAGTATTTT
d_call: NA; clone_size: NA; v_call: TRBV29-1; j_call: TRBJ2-7; cdr3_aa: CSVEGRLYEQYF; cdr3_nt: TGCAGCGTTGAGGGCAGGCTCTACGAGCAGTACTTC
d_call: NA; clone_size: NA; v_call: TRBV30; j_call: TRBJ2-2; cdr3_aa: CAWSVLDSMDGELFF; cdr3_nt: TGTGCCTGGAGTGTACTCGACAGTATGGACGGGGAGCTGTTTTTT
d_call: TRBD1; clone_size: once; v_call: TRBV7-2; j_call: TRBJ2-1; cdr3_aa: CASSLSGGNEQFF; cdr3_nt: TGTGCCAGCAGCTTATCAGGGGGCAATGAGCAGTTCTTC